This is a list of T cell receptor beta chains from one sample in a study of blood T cell repertoires in COVID-19. Profiled with immunoSEQ multiplex PCR; TCRdb holds only in-frame clones, not every one. The sample shows around 260,000 clones, around 89% of them seen only once. Sequenced: peripheral blood. The receptors were sampled from a man aged 25 to 45 with acute or convalescent COVID-19. Both conserved end residues are part of each CDR3. Fields, in order: clone size, D gene, V gene, J gene, CDR3 DNA, CDR3 protein. The D gene is left open where the match is weak. A clone size is listed for some rows: how often the clone was seen (once, few, many), or a class if it is expanded.

clone size: .
D gene: TRBD2
V gene: TRBV28
J gene: TRBJ2-3
CDR3 DNA: TGTGCCAGCAGTCTCGGACTAGCGGGAGCAGATACGCAGTATTTT
CDR3 protein: CASSLGLAGADTQYF

clone size: .
D gene: TRBD1
V gene: TRBV30
J gene: TRBJ2-7
CDR3 DNA: TGTGCCTGGAGGGGACAGGGGCCCGGCTACGAGCAGTACTTC
CDR3 protein: CAWRGQGPGYEQYF

clone size: .
D gene: TRBD1
V gene: TRBV5-1
J gene: TRBJ1-1
CDR3 DNA: TGCGCCAGCAGCTTCGTGGTTGGGACAGGGGGCACTGAAGCTTTCTTT
CDR3 protein: CASSFVVGTGGTEAFF

clone size: .
D gene: TRBD2
V gene: TRBV5-1
J gene: TRBJ2-5
CDR3 DNA: TGCGCCAGCAGCCCCCCTAGCGGGAGGGCACGAGAGACCCAGTACTTC
CDR3 protein: CASSPPSGRARETQYF

clone size: few
D gene: .
V gene: TRBV5-5
J gene: TRBJ1-3
CDR3 DNA: TGTGCCAGCAGCGCTACTGGAAACACCATATATTTT
CDR3 protein: CASSATGNTIYF

clone size: .
D gene: .
V gene: TRBV9
J gene: TRBJ1-3
CDR3 DNA: TGTGCCAGCAACGCTCATAGCTCTGGAAACACCATATATTTT
CDR3 protein: CASNAHSSGNTIYF

clone size: once
D gene: .
V gene: TRBV6-2/TRBV6-3
J gene: TRBJ2-7
CDR3 DNA: TGTGCCAGCAGTGACCCACTAAATCGGAAGCAGTACTTC
CDR3 protein: CASSDPLNRKQYF

clone size: .
D gene: TRBD2
V gene: TRBV5-1
J gene: TRBJ2-2
CDR3 DNA: TGCGCCAGCAGCGCCGGACTAGCGGGAGCGAACACCGGGGAGCTGTTTTTT
CDR3 protein: CASSAGLAGANTGELFF

clone size: .
D gene: .
V gene: TRBV6-5
J gene: TRBJ2-5
CDR3 DNA: TGTGCCAGCCGGCTCCAGGGCGCTGCCGAAGGGGTCCAGTACTTC
CDR3 protein: CASRLQGAAEGVQYF

clone size: .
D gene: .
V gene: TRBV4-2
J gene: TRBJ1-5
CDR3 DNA: TGTGCCAGCAGCCAGGGAGGTCGGGGGGATCAGCCCCAGCATTTT
CDR3 protein: CASSQGGRGDQPQHF

clone size: .
D gene: .
V gene: TRBV7-9
J gene: TRBJ1-1
CDR3 DNA: TGTGCCACCCGGGGGGGGACAACGAACACTGAAGCTTTCTTT
CDR3 protein: CATRGGTTNTEAFF

clone size: .
D gene: TRBD2
V gene: TRBV5-1
J gene: TRBJ2-5
CDR3 DNA: TGCGCCAGCAGCTTGGCTGGCGGGAGAGTCGTAGAGACCCAGTACTTC
CDR3 protein: CASSLAGGRVVETQYF

clone size: .
D gene: TRBD2
V gene: TRBV5-6
J gene: TRBJ2-1
CDR3 DNA: TGTGCCAGCAGCTTGGGACTAGCGGGTGCTTACAATGAGCAGTTCTTC
CDR3 protein: CASSLGLAGAYNEQFF

clone size: .
D gene: .
V gene: TRBV7-6
J gene: TRBJ2-3
CDR3 DNA: TGTGCCAGCCGACCGGGACTCCAGCGATGGGGCCGCACAGATACGCAGTATTTT
CDR3 protein: CASRPGLQRWGRTDTQYF

clone size: .
D gene: TRBD1
V gene: TRBV7-9
J gene: TRBJ1-1
CDR3 DNA: TGTGCCACCACGAGACAGGGGGCTGCCACTGAAGCTTTCTTT
CDR3 protein: CATTRQGAATEAFF

clone size: .
D gene: TRBD2
V gene: TRBV4-1
J gene: TRBJ2-1
CDR3 DNA: TGCGCCAGCAGCCAAGATTGGCTAGCGGGGATCTACAATGAGCAGTTCTTC
CDR3 protein: CASSQDWLAGIYNEQFF

clone size: .
D gene: .
V gene: TRBV4-1
J gene: TRBJ1-1
CDR3 DNA: TGCGCCAGCAGGAGTATCGGGGTTCGGACTGAAGCTTTCTTT
CDR3 protein: CASRSIGVRTEAFF

clone size: .
D gene: .
V gene: TRBV25-1
J gene: TRBJ2-5
CDR3 DNA: TGTGCCAGCAGTGATATTCGAGTCCAAGAGACCCAGTACTTC
CDR3 protein: CASSDIRVQETQYF

clone size: once
D gene: TRBD2
V gene: TRBV7-2
J gene: TRBJ2-5
CDR3 DNA: TGTGCCAGCAGCTTAAGGCTAGCGGGGGGGCGGGAGGAGACCCAGTACTTC
CDR3 protein: CASSLRLAGGREETQYF

clone size: once
D gene: TRBD2
V gene: TRBV6-5
J gene: TRBJ2-7
CDR3 DNA: TGTGCCAGCAACCCGTCTAGCGGACTAGCCTACGAGCAGTACTTC
CDR3 protein: CASNPSSGLAYEQYF

clone size: .
D gene: .
V gene: TRBV30
J gene: TRBJ1-3
CDR3 DNA: TGTGCCTGGAGTGTACTTAAACAGACTGGAAACACCATATATTTT
CDR3 protein: CAWSVLKQTGNTIYF

clone size: .
D gene: TRBD1
V gene: TRBV18
J gene: TRBJ1-1
CDR3 DNA: TGTGCCAGCTCACCTCAACTCGACAGGGGTGAAGCTTTCTTT
CDR3 protein: CASSPQLDRGEAFF

clone size: .
D gene: TRBD2
V gene: TRBV27
J gene: TRBJ2-3
CDR3 DNA: TGTGCCAGCAGTTTGAAAACTAGCGGGAGGTCCAACCCCACAGATACGCAGTATTTT
CDR3 protein: CASSLKTSGRSNPTDTQYF

clone size: .
D gene: TRBD1
V gene: TRBV28
J gene: TRBJ2-1
CDR3 DNA: TGTGCCAGCAGTTTTTCCGGGACAGGGCGGAATGAGCAGTTCTTC
CDR3 protein: CASSFSGTGRNEQFF

clone size: .
D gene: TRBD1
V gene: TRBV29-1
J gene: TRBJ1-4
CDR3 DNA: TGCAGCGTCAGAAAGGGGGCGCGGGGTGAAAAACTGTTTTTT
CDR3 protein: CSVRKGARGEKLFF